This passage covers 16 T cell receptor beta chains from one sample sequenced in a study of blood T cell repertoires in COVID-19 (dated by TCRdb to about 2020). The library was built by means of the immunoSEQ multiplex PCR assay. TCRdb limited this immuneACCESS table to in-frame rearrangements with V and J called. A share of clones is missing; checked studies link under half to unresolved V genes, and the rest is unexplained. The sample contains roughly 100,000 clones, about 90% of them found a single time. The ten largest clonotypes hold 3.5% to 4% of the sample. Sequencing input: peripheral blood. These receptors were obtained from a woman in her fifties or sixties with acute or convalescent COVID-19.

CDR3 nucleotides: TGCAGTGCTACAAGGACTATGGGGCAGTTCTTC. This translates into CSATRTMGQFF. This chain joins TRBV20-1 and TRBJ2-1; D is perhaps TRBD2 (6 bases). Germline V lookup: CDR1 DFQATT, CDR2 SNEGSKA (reference sequence). This CDR3 has 11 amino acids. V shed 4 bases and J shed 12 bases, with 13 bases lying between them.

The V call is TRBV6-1, the J call TRBJ1-3; TRBD1 is a possible D gene (6 bases). V gave up 0 bases and J gave up 1 base, with 7 bases separating them. Per the germline V gene, CDR1 is MNHNS and CDR2 is SASEGT. There are 15 residues in the CDR3. CDR3 DNA: TGTGCCAGCAGTGAAGCCGGGACATCTGGAAACACCATATATTTT. Residues: CASSEAGTSGNTIYF.

The chain couples TRBV24-1 to TRBJ1-2; D not resolved. In germline, CDR1 is KGHDR, CDR2 SFDVKD. The ends were cut back, 10 bases at V and 6 bases at J, with 17 bases in the middle. This CDR3 is built from 13 residues. This CDR3 reads CATWAGPGHGYTF. The CDR3 bases are TGTGCCACATGGGCCGGCCCTGGGCATGGCTACACCTTC.

This chain joins TRBV2 and TRBJ2-5; tentatively, D is TRBD2 (6 bases). CDR1 is SNHLY, CDR2 FYNNEI, per germline. CDR3 length equals 13 residues. Trimming removed 7 bases from V and 4 bases from J, with 13 bases in between. In nucleotides, the CDR3 is TGTGCCAGCACCCGGGACTGGGCAGAGACCCAGTACTTC. It yields the protein CASTRDWAETQYF. Full variable domain (missing parts from reference TRBV2 and TRBJ2-5): EPEVTQTPSHQVTQMGQEVILRCVPISNHLYFYWYRQILGQKVEFLVSFYNNEISEKSEIFDDQFSVERPDGSNFTLKIRSTKLEDSAMYFCASTRDWAETQYFGPGTRLLVL.

The chain carries TRBV19 and TRBJ2-5; no firm D call. The CDR3 runs 12 residues. Germline assignment: CDR1 LNHDA and CDR2 SQIVND (reference sequence). V was trimmed by 1 base and J by 5 bases, leaving 5 bases between them. CDR3 coding DNA: TGTGCCAGTAGTATAGGTCGGGAGACCCAGTACTTC. Its protein product is CASSIGRETQYF.

This chain connects TRBV9 to TRBJ1-1; 7 bases map to TRBD1. In germline, CDR1 is SGDLS, CDR2 YYNGEE. CDR3 length equals 17 residues. V was clipped by 3 bases and J by 0 bases; unmatched bases: 11. The CDR3 DNA reads as TGTGCCAGCAGCGGCTCAAGGGGGCCGACTATGAACACTGAAGCTTTCTTT. Amino acids: CASSGSRGPTMNTEAFF.

The table lists this clone with a count of one. V usage is TRBV7-8 and J usage is TRBJ2-7, with 8 bases that match TRBD2. The CDR3 consists of 17 residues. After removal of 5 bases from V and 1 base from J, the junction contained 13 bases not matched to a gene. Germline-derived CDR1 and CDR2 are SGHVS and FQNEAQ. The CDR3 bases are TGTGCCAGCAGCCGCGGCAGCAGCGGGAGTTTTTCCTACGAGCAGTACTTC. It encodes CASSRGSSGSFSYEQYF.

This chain uses TRBV30 with TRBJ2-1; D may be TRBD2 (6 bases). Trimming left V 4 bases short and J 7 bases short, with 11 bases between. Looked up from germline, CDR1 is GTSNPN and CDR2 is SVGIG (reference sequence). There are 12 residues in the CDR3. The CDR3 loop reads CAWTSGGNEQFF. The CDR3 DNA reads TGTGCCTGGACTAGTGGGGGGAATGAGCAGTTCTTC.

The CDR3 is CASSDPIETQYF. The CDR3 nucleotides are TGTGCCAGCAGTGACCCTATAGAGACCCAGTACTTC. V and J are TRBV2 and TRBJ2-5, with D unresolved. This CDR3 comprises 12 residues. V was clipped by 3 bases and J by 4 bases, with 6 bases between them. Looked up from germline, CDR1 is SNHLY and CDR2 is FYNNEI.

The V call is TRBV6-5, the J call TRBJ1-1; D is unresolved. Deletions cut 4 bases from V and 8 bases from J, with 20 bases between. The CDR3 spans 15 residues. CDR1 and CDR2 from the germline V gene are MNHEY and SVGAGI. Here the CDR3 reads CASSFNPELNSEAFF. The CDR3 DNA reads TGTGCCAGCAGTTTCAATCCAGAACTAAACTCCGAAGCTTTCTTT.

The J gene is TRBJ2-7, the V gene TRBV10-3; possibly TRBD1 for D (6 bases). Germline V gene data show CDR1 as ENHRY and CDR2 as SYGVKD. This CDR3 has 14 residues. The V gene lost 0 bases and the J gene lost 7 bases, with 13 bases spanning the gap. In nucleotides, the CDR3 is TGTGCCATCAGTGAGTCGTCCAGGGGCGGGGAGCAGTACGTC. Its protein product is CAISESSRGGEQYV.

V is TRBV12-5 and J is TRBJ2-1; D ambiguous. This CDR3 comprises 14 residues. Per the germline V gene, CDR1 is LGHNT and CDR2 is FRNRAP. V was cut by 5 bases and J by 9 bases, with 17 bases left in between. CDR3 sequence reads: CASGPPLRSGEQFF. CDR3 bases: TGTGCTAGTGGTCCTCCCCTCCGGTCCGGTGAGCAGTTCTTC.

This chain links TRBV9 with TRBJ1-1; weak D call: TRBD1 (6 bases). The ends were cut back, 3 bases at V and 0 bases at J, with 18 bases in the middle. The CDR3 covers 17 residues. Germline V gene data show CDR1 as SGDLS and CDR2 as YYNGEE. CDR3 protein: CASSERQEATMNTEAFF. CDR3 coding DNA: TGTGCCAGCAGCGAGCGACAGGAAGCAACCATGAACACTGAAGCTTTCTTT.

This chain joins TRBV11-2 and TRBJ2-2; tentatively, D is TRBD2 (7 bases). CDR1 is SGHAT and CDR2 is FQNNGV in the germline V gene. The CDR3 spans 19 residues. V lost 1 base to trimming and J lost 5 bases, with 23 bases between them. The CDR3 sequence is CASSLVMGGGRISTGELFF. The CDR3 nucleotides are TGTGCCAGCAGCTTAGTGATGGGAGGGGGAAGGATTTCGACCGGGGAGCTGTTTTTT.

This clone was seen once. J is TRBJ1-2 and V is TRBV12-3 or TRBV12-4; D is uncertain. CDR3 length: 13 residues. With 3 bases removed from V and 4 bases from J, the gap between germline ends came to 9 bases. The CDR3 DNA reads as TGTGCCAGCAGTTTTGGGAGGGCCTATGGCTACACCTTC. This gives the protein CASSFGRAYGYTF.

The V gene is TRBV14, the J gene TRBJ1-5; 10 bases are shared with TRBD1. This CDR3 spans 16 amino acids. Germline V CDR1 and CDR2: SGHDN, FVKESK. With 0 bases clipped from V and 7 bases from J, the junction kept 6 bases outside the gene matches. This chain's CDR3 is CASSQEPRDRGQPQHF. The CDR3 DNA reads as TGTGCCAGCAGCCAAGAACCCAGGGACAGGGGACAGCCCCAGCATTTT. The complete variable domain, with remaining parts taken from reference TRBV14 and TRBJ1-5, reads EAGVTQFPSHSVIEKGQTVTLRCDPISGHDNLYWYRRVMGKEIKFLLHFVKESKQDESGMPNNRFLAERTGGTYSTLKVQPAELEDSGVYFCASSQEPRDRGQPQHFGDGTRLSIL.